These 17 T cell receptor beta chains came from one sample sequenced in a study of blood T cell repertoires in COVID-19. Assay: immunoSEQ multiplex PCR; the TCRdb copy retains only in-frame clones and omits some. The data show fewer than 350,000 clones, 90% seen once. The sample comprised PBMCs or T cells enriched from blood (not recorded which). These receptor sequences come from a young woman with acute COVID-19.

The V and J genes are TRBV3-1 (or the pseudogene TRBV3-2) and TRBJ1-5, with 8 bases that match TRBD1. The J segment lost 4 bases and the V segment lost 0 bases, leaving 8 bases of the junction unmatched. Per the germline V gene, CDR1 is LGHDT and CDR2 is YNNKEL (reference sequence). The CDR3 totals 17 residues. The CDR3 nucleotides are TGTGCCAGCAGCCAAGATTCCGGGACAGGCGGGAATCAGCCCCAGCATTTT. Amino acids: CASSQDSGTGGNQPQHF.

This clone was counted only a few times. V is TRBV6-5 and J is TRBJ2-7; 11 nucleotides agree with TRBD2. CDR3 size: 15 residues. The germline gives CDR1 MNHEY, CDR2 SVGAGI. V lost 6 bases, J lost 1 base, and 5 bases stayed unmatched. The CDR3 region is CASSATSGGSYEQYF. DNA of the CDR3: TGTGCCAGCAGCGCAACTAGCGGGGGTTCCTACGAGCAGTACTTC.

The chain links TRBV30 to TRBJ2-5, with D tentatively TRBD2 (5 bases). The CDR3 is made up of 15 amino acids. Deletions cut 4 bases from V and 3 bases from J, with 18 bases between. Germline V gene data show CDR1 as GTSNPN and CDR2 as SVGIG (reference sequence). The CDR3 DNA reads as TGTGCCTGGAAGTCAATGACTAATGTGGAAGAGACCCAGTACTTC. Its protein product is CAWKSMTNVEETQYF.

The J gene is TRBJ2-3, the V gene TRBV5-1; 12 nucleotides agree with TRBD2. Trimming took 1 base from V and 0 from J; bases not matched to a gene: 6. The CDR3 sequence is 18 residues long. Germline V gene data show CDR1 as SGHRS and CDR2 as YFSETQ. The CDR3 loop reads CASSLPLAGGLSTDTQYF. The CDR3, as DNA: TGCGCCAGCAGCTTGCCCCTAGCGGGAGGGCTTAGCACAGATACGCAGTATTTT.

The chain employs TRBV7-9 and TRBJ2-1; 9 bases line up with TRBD2. Germline CDR1 is SEHNR and CDR2 is FQNEAQ (reference sequence). V dropped 6 bases and J dropped 4; count of bases not matched to a gene: 13. The length of the CDR3 is 17 residues. The CDR3 here is CASSTPYTAGGYNEQFF. CDR3 coding DNA: TGTGCCAGCAGTACCCCTTATACAGCGGGAGGTTACAATGAGCAGTTCTTC. Variable domain in full (rest from reference TRBV7-9 and TRBJ2-1): DTGVSQNPRHKITKRGQNVTFRCDPISEHNRLYWYRQTLGQGPEFLTYFQNEAQLEKSRLLSDRFSAERPKGSFSTLEIQRTEQGDSAMYLCASSTPYTAGGYNEQFFGPGTRLTVL.

This clone came up once. This chain links TRBV30 with TRBJ1-4; 7 nucleotides agree with TRBD1. The germline V gene has CDR1 GTSNPN and CDR2 SVGIG (reference sequence). Unmatched junction bases numbered 6, after V lost 4 bases and J lost 7 bases. The CDR3 is 13 amino acids. The DNA of the CDR3 is TGTGCCTGGAATAAGGGGGCAAGTGAAAAACTGTTTTTT. It yields the protein CAWNKGASEKLFF.

This chain joins TRBV27 and TRBJ2-7, with TRBD1 as a possible D gene (6 bases). The CDR3 sequence is 13 residues long. Trimming left V 4 bases short and J 2 bases short, with 9 bases between. Germline V gives CDR1 MNHEY, CDR2 SMNVEV (reference sequence). The CDR3 DNA is TGTGCCAGCAGTTGGCCAGGGGCCTACGAGCAGTACTTC. As protein: CASSWPGAYEQYF.

The chain couples TRBV28 to TRBJ1-2; D not resolved. V was clipped by 4 bases and J by 3 bases, with 15 bases between them. The CDR3 sequence is 15 residues long. Germline-derived CDR1 and CDR2 are MDHEN and SYDVKM. The CDR3 DNA reads as TGTGCCAGCAGTTCAATCCAGATTGGCTACTATGGCTACACCTTC. Its translation: CASSSIQIGYYGYTF.

This clone was detected once. As DNA, the CDR3 is TGTGCCAGCAGTTCGGACAGGGTCTATGGCTACACCTTC. Amino acids: CASSSDRVYGYTF. This sequence joins TRBV6-2 or TRBV6-3 and TRBJ1-2, with 8 positions matching TRBD1. This CDR3 has 13 amino acids. The V segment lost 4 bases and the J segment 4 bases; nucleotides outside the gene matches: 2. Germline CDR1 and CDR2: MNHEY and SVGEGT.

In nucleotides, the CDR3 is TGCAGTGCTAGTACAGCCCTCAGACTAGCGGGCTCCTACAATGAGCAGTTCTTC. Protein sequence: CSASTALRLAGSYNEQFF. The chain is built from TRBV20-1 and TRBJ2-1, with 10 positions matching TRBD2. V trimming: 3 bases; J trimming: 0 bases; junction bases outside the gene matches: 11. CDR3 length: 18 residues. Germline V gives CDR1 DFQATT, CDR2 SNEGSKA (reference sequence).

This chain links TRBV5-1 with TRBJ2-1; the match to TRBD2 covers 12 bases. There are 16 residues in the CDR3. V lost 4 bases to trimming and J lost 7 bases; unmatched junction nucleotides: 9. Germline V CDR1 and CDR2: SGHRS, YFSETQ. The CDR3 reads CASSPPTSGSMNEQFF. CDR3 bases: TGCGCCAGCAGCCCCCCGACTAGCGGGAGTATGAATGAGCAGTTCTTC. The variable domain in full, completed from reference TRBV5-1 and TRBJ2-1, reads KAGVTQTPRYLIKTRGQQVTLSCSPISGHRSVSWYQQTPGQGLQFLFEYFSETQRNKGNFPGRFSGRQFSNSRSEMNVSTLELGDSALYLCASSPPTSGSMNEQFFGPGTRLTVL.

V gene TRBV23-1 combines with J gene TRBJ2-2, with 8 bases aligning to TRBD1. TRBV23-1 is an ORF; its function is uncertain. After removal of 0 bases from V and 1 base from J, the junction contained 7 bases not matched to a gene. The CDR3 extends over 18 amino acids. Written as DNA, the CDR3 is TGCGCCAGCAGTCAATCGGATAAGACAGGGGAGAACACCGGGGAGCTGTTTTTT. Translation: CASSQSDKTGENTGELFF.

This chain joins TRBV7-2 and TRBJ2-5; TRBD1 is a possible D gene (6 bases). Germline V gene data show CDR1 as SGHTA and CDR2 as FQGNSA. CDR3 length equals 16 residues. V was shortened by 5 bases and J by 5 bases, with 21 bases between the two germline ends. CDR3: CASSSPYRDEWETQYF. DNA for the CDR3: TGTGCCAGCAGCAGCCCTTACAGGGATGAGTGGGAGACCCAGTACTTC.

The V call is TRBV6-2 or TRBV6-3, the J call TRBJ2-1; D ambiguous. The germline V gene encodes CDR1 MNHEY and CDR2 SVGEGT. Trimming took off 4 bases at V and 10 bases at J, with 8 bases between the two ends. This CDR3 has 11 residues. Written as DNA, the CDR3 is TGTGCCAGCAGTTCCCCCGGGGAGCAGTTCTTC. Encoded protein: CASSSPGEQFF.

A few counts support this clone. The chain recombines TRBV5-1 with TRBJ2-7, with 7 positions matching TRBD2. With 0 bases clipped from V and 2 bases from J, the junction kept 5 bases outside the gene matches. Germline V lookup: CDR1 SGHRS, CDR2 YFSETQ. This CDR3 spans 15 amino acids. CDR3 residues: CASSLGREDTYEQYF. CDR3 in DNA: TGCGCCAGCAGCTTGGGACGGGAGGACACCTACGAGCAGTACTTC.

This rearrangement joins TRBV19 to TRBJ1-4; 7 nucleotides match TRBD1. The V and J ends lost 1 base and 0 bases, in that order; junction bases with no gene match: 5. This CDR3 contains 17 residues. The germline gives CDR1 LNHDA, CDR2 SQIVND (reference sequence). The CDR3 DNA follows: TGTGCCAGTAGTATAGGGGACAGAAGTACAACTAATGAAAAACTGTTTTTT. Its protein is CASSIGDRSTTNEKLFF. Supplemented by reference TRBV19 and TRBJ1-4, the full variable domain reads DGGITQSPKYLFRKEGQNVTLSCEQNLNHDAMYWYRQDPGQGLRLIYYSQIVNDFQKGDIAEGYSVSREKKESFPLTVTSAQKNPTAFYLCASSIGDRSTTNEKLFFGSGTQLSVL.

This clone has a single count. The chain is built from TRBV9 and TRBJ2-7; 11 positions match TRBD2. The germline gives CDR1 SGDLS, CDR2 YYNGEE. With V trimmed by 3 bases and J by 4 bases, 3 bases remained unmatched. CDR3 size: 14 residues. Here the CDR3 reads CASSAGTSGYEQYF. In DNA form, the CDR3 reads TGTGCCAGCAGCGCCGGGACTAGCGGATACGAGCAGTACTTC.